The 16 T cell receptor beta chains in this list originate from one sample, sequenced in a study of blood T cells in healthy people across ages. It was with a sample-barcoded 5' primer and a J-beta primer mix that a second PCR of about 7 to 12 cycles was run. One entry per CDR3 protein, called by TCRdb with MiXCR from the 5' RACE reads. The table records around 800,000 distinct CDR3 sequences, about a quarter of them present only once. These data were also reused for a study on T cells of mothers and their children.

Sequencing was done on a sample of blood. These TCRs come from a boy aged 5-17 years in good health.

A few counts support this clonotype. V and J are TRBV5-1 and TRBJ1-5; 12 bases line up with TRBD1. Germline CDR1 and CDR2: SGHRS and YFSETQ. The CDR3 length is 18 residues. The V segment lost 4 bases and the J segment 2 bases; nucleotides outside the gene matches: 10. The CDR3: CASSPGQGAMGGNQPQHF. The CDR3 nucleotides are TGCGCCAGCAGCCCGGGACAGGGGGCCATGGGGGGCAATCAGCCCCAGCATTTT.

This sequence joins TRBV6-1 and TRBJ2-5, with D hard to call. Trimming left V 5 bases short and J 5 bases short, with 15 bases between. The germline CDR1 and CDR2 sequences are MNHNS and SASEGT. This CDR3 is 14 amino acids long. The CDR3 loop is CASSNQDPRETQYF. The CDR3 nucleotides are TGTGCCAGCAGTAACCAAGATCCGCGGGAGACCCAGTACTTC.

This clonotype was seen a handful of times. The chain couples TRBV29-1 to TRBJ2-5; the D gene is possibly TRBD2 (5 bases). Germline CDR1 is SQVTM and CDR2 is ANQGSEA. V lost 4 bases to trimming and J lost 5 bases, with 11 bases between them. The CDR3 has 12 residues. DNA for the CDR3: TGCAGCGTTGTCTGGAGAGGGGAGACCCAGTACTTC. Its protein product is CSVVWRGETQYF.

The chain links TRBV5-1 to TRBJ2-7; TRBD1 matches 9 bases. The CDR3 covers 18 residues. V lost 4 bases, J lost 2 bases, and 16 bases stayed unmatched. From germline, CDR1 is SGHRS and CDR2 YFSETQ. The CDR3 bases are TGCGCCAGCAGCGCGACCCCGGGACAGGGCGGGAAGGCCTACGAGCAGTACTTC. This encodes CASSATPGQGGKAYEQYF.

This clonotype occurred many times. The chain employs TRBV6-6 and TRBJ1-3, with D perhaps matching TRBD1 (5 bases). The CDR3 has 14 amino acids. V dropped 5 bases and J dropped 2 bases, with 10 bases sitting between them. Per the germline V gene, CDR1 is MNHNY and CDR2 is SVGAGI (reference sequence). In nucleotides, the CDR3 is TGTGCCAGCAGTCCCTCGACAGCTGGAAACACCATATATTTT. Translating it yields CASSPSTAGNTIYF.

This clonotype was seen a handful of times. The chain employs TRBV6-4 and TRBJ2-2; D remains unclear. V was shortened by 0 bases and J by 4 bases, with 3 bases between the two germline ends. The CDR3 spans 13 residues. Per the germline V gene, CDR1 is MRHNA and CDR2 is SNTAGT. The CDR3 nucleotides are TGTGCCAGCAGTGACTCAACCACCGGGGAGCTGTTTTTT. Encoded protein: CASSDSTTGELFF.

CDR3 nucleotide sequence: TGTGCCAGCAGTTACGGGGAACACAATGAGCAGTTCTTC. It specifies CASSYGEHNEQFF. The chain carries TRBV6-5 and TRBJ2-5; no clear D. The J call may be incorrect, as the DNA end agrees better with TRBJ2-1. This CDR3 comprises 13 residues. Per the germline V gene, CDR1 is MNHEY and CDR2 is SVGAGI.

The V gene is TRBV7-3, the J gene TRBJ2-5; D ambiguous. The V and J ends lost 5 bases and 5 bases respectively, with 15 bases between them. The CDR3 spans 14 residues. CDR1 is SGHTA, CDR2 FQGTGA, per germline. The CDR3 nucleotides are TGTGCCAGCAGCCTCCCCAAAGGATACGAGACCCAGTACTTC. It translates to CASSLPKGYETQYF.

The chain joins TRBV28 to TRBJ2-1, with D maybe TRBD2 (7 bases). This CDR3 has 17 residues. Trimming cost V 11 bases and J 3 bases, with 26 bases left between them. The V gene's germline CDR1 is MDHEN and CDR2 SYDVKM. In nucleotides, the CDR3 is TGTGCCTGCTTAACCTACGAGGGGGGGGCGCTCTACAATGAGCAGTTCTTC. The encoded protein is CACLTYEGGALYNEQFF.

In its sample, this clonotype was seen a few times. The chain links TRBV7-9 to TRBJ2-1; 8 bases are a match to TRBD1. The germline CDR1 and CDR2 sequences are SEHNR and FQNEAQ (reference sequence). With V trimmed by 5 bases and J by 7 bases, 10 bases remained unmatched. The CDR3 length is 15 residues. The CDR3 coding sequence is TGTGCCAGCAGCCCTCGACAGGGGCTGTGGAATGAGCAGTTCTTC. It encodes CASSPRQGLWNEQFF.

This clonotype occurred a few times. The J gene is TRBJ1-4, the V gene TRBV25-1; the D is unclear. From germline, CDR1 is MGHDK and CDR2 SYGVNS. Trimming stripped 6 bases from V and 7 bases from J, with 9 bases between. The CDR3 contains 12 residues. CDR3 amino acids: CASRAEGEKLFF. The CDR3 DNA is TGTGCCAGCAGAGCTGAGGGTGAAAAACTGTTTTTT.

This clonotype has a count of ten or more. This chain uses TRBV5-1 with TRBJ2-5; the D gene is possibly TRBD2 (7 bases). CDR3 length equals 16 residues. The germline CDR1 and CDR2 sequences are SGHRS and YFSETQ. The V gene lost 2 bases and the J gene lost 3 bases, with 17 bases spanning the gap. For the CDR3, the DNA is TGCGCCAGCAGCTTTGCGACGGCGGGGGCCAAAGAGACCCAGTACTTC. Translated: CASSFATAGAKETQYF.

This clonotype was seen more than once but under ten times. The chain couples TRBV29-1 to TRBJ2-1; 8 bases map to TRBD1. The V gene end was trimmed by 4 bases and the J gene end by 6 bases; junction bases not matched to a gene: 11. Germline CDR1 SQVTM, CDR2 ANQGSEA. This CDR3 comprises 15 residues. The CDR3 loop reads CSVVVQGGPGNEQFF. DNA for the CDR3: TGCAGCGTTGTAGTACAGGGGGGTCCCGGCAATGAGCAGTTCTTC.

V usage is TRBV27 and J usage is TRBJ2-3; 9 positions agree with TRBD1. CDR1 and CDR2 from the germline V gene are MNHEY and SMNVEV (reference sequence). The CDR3 totals 17 residues. Trimming took 5 bases from V and 4 from J; bases not matched to a gene: 13. The CDR3 protein is CASSPNNRTGDADTQYF. As DNA, the CDR3 is TGTGCCAGCAGTCCAAATAACCGGACAGGGGATGCAGATACGCAGTATTTT.

V usage is TRBV5-1 and J usage is TRBJ2-5; TRBD1 or TRBD2 may be the D gene (5 bases each). The germline gives CDR1 SGHRS, CDR2 YFSETQ. This CDR3 is 12 amino acids long. V dropped 5 bases and J dropped 8 bases, with 13 bases sitting between them. The chain's CDR3 is CASRGDLQTQYF. The CDR3 nucleotides are TGCGCCAGCAGAGGGGACCTCCAAACCCAGTACTTC.

This clonotype was seen only a few times. V and J are TRBV6-5 and TRBJ1-2, with 7 bases matching TRBD1. Trimming at V came to 6 bases and at J to 6 bases, leaving 7 bases not matched to a gene. The CDR3 length is 13 residues. Per germline, CDR1 MNHEY and CDR2 SVGAGI. DNA for the CDR3: TGTGCCAGCAGGCCTACAGGGGTTGATGGCTACACCTTC. It encodes CASRPTGVDGYTF.